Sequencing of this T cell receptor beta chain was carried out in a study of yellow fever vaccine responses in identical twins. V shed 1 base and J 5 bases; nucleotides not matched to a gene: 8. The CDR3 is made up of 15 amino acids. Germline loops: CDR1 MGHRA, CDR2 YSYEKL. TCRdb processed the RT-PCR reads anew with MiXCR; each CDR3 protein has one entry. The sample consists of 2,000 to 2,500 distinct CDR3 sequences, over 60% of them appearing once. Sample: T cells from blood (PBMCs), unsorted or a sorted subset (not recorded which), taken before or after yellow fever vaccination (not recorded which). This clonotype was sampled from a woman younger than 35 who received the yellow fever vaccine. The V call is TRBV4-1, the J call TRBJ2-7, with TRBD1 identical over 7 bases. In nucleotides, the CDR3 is TGCGCCAGCAGCCAAGTTCGGGACAGTCTTCACGAGCAGTACTTC. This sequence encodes CASSQVRDSLHEQYF.